This record looks at one TCR beta chain sequence and its context. This entry comes from a study of memory CD4+ T cells and cytomegalovirus serostatus. The sort gate was single viable CD3+CD4+CD8-CD45RO+ cells for memory CD4+ T cells. Germline loops: CDR1 SGHRS, CDR2 YFSETQ. The CDR3 runs to 16 residues. The V end was cut by 4 bases, the J end by 1 base, with 17 bases between. Data came from immunoSEQ multiplex PCR; TCRdb stores just in-frame clones and leaves some out. The sample lists 45,000 to 60,000 clones, 60% to 85% occurring once. The sequence came from an adult in good health and CMV-seropositive. The rearrangement joins TRBV5-1 to TRBJ1-1; D is unclear. The source material was memory CD4+ T cells from blood. This chain's CDR3 is CASSPRGYGTNTEAFF. CDR3 DNA sequence: TGCGCCAGCAGCCCCCGTGGGTACGGTACGAACACTGAAGCTTTCTTT.